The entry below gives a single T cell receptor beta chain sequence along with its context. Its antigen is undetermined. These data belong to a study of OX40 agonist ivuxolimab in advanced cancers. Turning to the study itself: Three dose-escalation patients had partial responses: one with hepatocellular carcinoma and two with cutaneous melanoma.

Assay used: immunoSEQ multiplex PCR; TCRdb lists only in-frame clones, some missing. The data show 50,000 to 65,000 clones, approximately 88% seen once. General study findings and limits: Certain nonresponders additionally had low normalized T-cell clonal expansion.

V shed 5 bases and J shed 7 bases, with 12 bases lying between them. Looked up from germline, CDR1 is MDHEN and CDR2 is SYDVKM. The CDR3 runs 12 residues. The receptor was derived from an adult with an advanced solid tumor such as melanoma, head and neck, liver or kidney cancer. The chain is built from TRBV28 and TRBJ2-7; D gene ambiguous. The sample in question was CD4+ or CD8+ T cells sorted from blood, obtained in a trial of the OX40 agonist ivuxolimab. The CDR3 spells CASSGTRREQYF. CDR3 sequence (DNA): TGTGCCAGCAGTGGCACCCGTAGGGAGCAGTACTTC.